Listed here are 23 T cell receptor beta chains from one sample, sequenced in a study of T cell repertoires in cytomegalovirus infection. Via MiXCR, TCRdb re-called the reads, giving one row per CDR3 protein. The sample contains some 800,000 distinct CDR3 sequences, almost 30% of which appear only once. These TCRs' antigens remain unknown. The source material was cultured CD8+ T cells from PBMCs, sampled from culture after CMV antigen stimulation. Every receptor here comes from a human donor in good health (CMV status not recorded). Some clones in this sample may be carry-over from other donors' samples.

The sample holds a few counts of this clonotype. The chain couples TRBV12-3 or TRBV12-4 to TRBJ1-5, with D hard to call. V was shortened by 8 bases and J by 6 bases, with 17 bases between the two germline ends. This CDR3 contains 14 residues. CDR3 DNA sequence: TGTGCCAGCCTTGGGAAAGGTGCCGCTCAGCCCCAGCATTTT. Protein sequence: CASLGKGAAQPQHF.

CDR3 amino acids: CASSLVVAGNQETQYF. In nucleotides, the CDR3 is TGTGCCAGCAGCTTAGTGGTAGCGGGTAACCAAGAGACCCAGTACTTC. The chain recombines TRBV7-8 with TRBJ2-5; 7 bases match TRBD2. The CDR3 spans 16 residues. The germline V gene has CDR1 SGHVS and CDR2 FQNEAQ. After removal of 1 base from V and 0 bases from J, the junction contained 5 bases not matched to a gene.

This clonotype was picked up many times. V usage is TRBV7-6 and J usage is TRBJ2-3; 9 bases are a match to TRBD2. Germline CDR1 reads SGHVS; CDR2 reads FNYEAQ. This CDR3 comprises 16 residues. Germline trimming cut 1 base from V and 5 bases from J; bases unmatched to any gene: 7. The CDR3 loop reads CASSLEVSGGGDTQYF. The CDR3 DNA sequence: TGTGCCAGCAGCTTAGAGGTTAGCGGGGGAGGAGATACGCAGTATTTT.

CDR3 region: CASAPGQGALAYEQYF. DNA for the CDR3: TGTGCCAGCGCCCCAGGACAGGGGGCTTTGGCTTACGAGCAGTACTTC. The rearrangement joins TRBV7-9 to TRBJ2-7; 11 nucleotides match TRBD1. The germline gives CDR1 SEHNR, CDR2 FQNEAQ (reference sequence). The ends lost 8 bases at V and 4 bases at J; junction bases unmatched: 13. The CDR3 is 16 amino acids.

The chain has TRBV7-9 and TRBJ2-7; perhaps D is TRBD1 or TRBD2 (5 bases each). Trimming left V 1 base short and J 4 bases short, with 17 bases between. There are 16 residues in the CDR3. Germline CDR1 SEHNR, CDR2 FQNEAQ (reference sequence). CDR3 sequence reads: CASSLVVGPRRYEQYF. The CDR3 bases are TGTGCCAGCAGCTTAGTGGTGGGACCCCGGAGGTACGAGCAGTACTTC.

This clonotype was seen only a few times. This chain links TRBV20-1 with TRBJ1-2, with TRBD1 matching over 10 bases. Trimming removed 3 bases from V and 3 bases from J; junction bases left unmatched: 19. The CDR3 covers 19 residues. In germline, CDR1 is DFQATT, CDR2 SNEGSKA (reference sequence). The CDR3 sequence is CSASSFILTAGTGDYGYTF. The CDR3 coding sequence is TGCAGTGCTAGCTCGTTCATACTAACTGCCGGGACAGGGGACTATGGCTACACCTTC.

This chain connects TRBV20-1 to TRBJ2-7; 9 bases agree with TRBD2. Germline CDR1 and CDR2: DFQATT and SNEGSKA (reference sequence). The length of the CDR3 is 15 residues. The CDR3 DNA follows: TGCAGTGCCAGAGCAACCGGGACTAGCTACTACGAGCAGTACGTC. This encodes CSARATGTSYYEQYV.

Concerning this clonotype: Relative to the germline gene, one junction end is altered; a read error may explain this. V is TRBV19 and J is TRBJ2-3; D gene unclear. CDR1 LNHDA and CDR2 SQIVND come from the germline V gene (reference sequence). CDR3 length equals 18 residues. The CDR3 DNA reads TGTGCCAGTAGTATCATAGGGCTGCCAGTGGGAATCACAGATACGCTGTATTTT. Its translation: CASSIIGLPVGITDTLYF.

The chain links TRBV5-5 to TRBJ1-3; D might be TRBD1 (6 bases). The CDR3 covers 15 residues. The V and J ends lost 4 bases and 0 bases respectively, with 11 bases between them. In germline, CDR1 is SGHKS, CDR2 YYEKEE (reference sequence). This CDR3 is CASSMDSSSGNTIYF. The DNA for the CDR3 is TGTGCCAGCAGCATGGACAGCAGCTCTGGAAACACCATATATTTT.

This clonotype was detected ten times or more. The chain recombines TRBV15 with TRBJ2-2; a weak D match, TRBD1 (5 bases). The CDR3 is made up of 15 amino acids. The germline V gene encodes CDR1 LNHNV and CDR2 YYDKDF (reference sequence). V was cut by 4 bases and J by 2 bases, with 11 bases left in between. CDR3 sequence reads: CATSTTDPNTGELFF. DNA for the CDR3: TGTGCCACCAGCACGACAGACCCTAACACCGGGGAGCTGTTTTTT.

The chain recombines TRBV19 with TRBJ2-2; 9 nucleotides align to TRBD1. This CDR3 is built from 13 residues. V shed 9 bases and J 6 bases; nucleotides not matched to a gene: 5. Germline V gene sequence: CDR1 LNHDA, CDR2 SQIVND (reference sequence). The CDR3 DNA follows: TGTGCCAGCGAATGGACAGGGGCCGGGGAGCTGTTTTTT. Amino acids: CASEWTGAGELFF.

In this sample, this clonotype turned up a few times. The rearrangement links TRBV7-8 to TRBJ2-5, with D possibly TRBD1 on 5 matching bases. CDR1 SGHVS and CDR2 FQNEAQ come from the germline V gene. The CDR3 contains 15 residues. V gave up 5 bases and J gave up 2 bases, with 15 bases separating them. The CDR3 nucleotides are TGTGCCAGCAGCCCACCAGGGAAATCTCAAGAGACCCAGTACTTC. Its translation is CASSPPGKSQETQYF. The whole variable domain, remainder taken from reference TRBV7-8 and TRBJ2-5, is GAGVSQSPRYKVAKRGQDVALRCDPISGHVSLFWYQQALGQGPEFLTYFQNEAQLDKSGLPSDRFFAERPEGSVSTLKIQRTQQEDSAVYLCASSPPGKSQETQYFGPGTRLLVL.

This clonotype occurred a few times. CDR3 protein: CASSSSGGIGELFF. CDR3 DNA sequence: TGTGCCAGCAGTTCTAGCGGGGGGATCGGGGAGCTGTTTTTT. The chain has TRBV12-3 or TRBV12-4 and TRBJ2-2; 11 bases align to TRBD2. The CDR3 is made up of 14 amino acids. V was clipped by 4 bases and J by 7 bases; unmatched bases: 2.

V is TRBV12-3 or TRBV12-4 and J is TRBJ2-2; D is undetermined. Trimming took off 3 bases at V and 1 base at J, with 6 bases between the two ends. The CDR3 runs to 14 residues. The CDR3 is CASSFTGNTGELFF. Written as DNA, the CDR3 is TGTGCCAGCAGTTTTACGGGGAACACCGGGGAGCTGTTTTTT.

This clonotype has more than one count but fewer than ten. This chain joins TRBV6-5 and TRBJ2-2, with TRBD2 matching 9 bases. With 2 bases clipped from V and 10 bases from J, the junction kept 8 bases outside the gene matches. The CDR3 covers 15 residues. Germline CDR1 and CDR2: MNHEY and SVGAGI. CDR3 in amino acids: CASSYGASGEEELFF. The CDR3, as DNA: TGTGCCAGCAGTTACGGGGCTAGCGGGGAGGAGGAGCTGTTTTTT.

This chain connects TRBV4-1 to TRBJ1-5; 7 bases fit TRBD1. The germline CDR1 and CDR2 sequences are MGHRA and YSYEKL. After removal of 4 bases from V and 2 bases from J, the junction contained 8 bases not matched to a gene. There are 16 residues in the CDR3. This chain's CDR3 is CASSPTQGDGNQPQHF. DNA for the CDR3: TGCGCCAGCAGCCCTACTCAGGGGGACGGCAATCAGCCCCAGCATTTT.

This clonotype was seen only a few times. This rearrangement joins TRBV19 to TRBJ2-5; the D is unclear. The CDR3 spans 15 residues. The V gene lost 5 bases and the J gene lost 0 bases, with 13 bases spanning the gap. CDR1 and CDR2 (germline): LNHDA, SQIVND (reference sequence). DNA of the CDR3: TGTGCCAGTAGTCTAGGAGTTGCGGACCAAGAGACCCAGTACTTC. It encodes CASSLGVADQETQYF. Complete variable domain (other parts from reference TRBV19 and TRBJ2-5): DGGITQSPKYLFRKEGQNVTLSCEQNLNHDAMYWYRQDPGQGLRLIYYSQIVNDFQKGDIAEGYSVSREKKESFPLTVTSAQKNPTAFYLCASSLGVADQETQYFGPGTRLLVL.

Many counts were recorded for this clonotype. The rearrangement uses TRBV6-6 and TRBJ1-2; 7 bases are a match to TRBD1. The V and J ends lost 0 bases and 7 bases, in that order; junction bases with no gene match: 23. CDR1 and CDR2 from the germline V gene are MNHNY and SVGAGI (reference sequence). The CDR3 totals 20 residues. CDR3 amino acids: CASSYSLPFGTDRISAGYTF. The CDR3 region has the DNA TGTGCCAGCAGTTACTCCCTCCCCTTTGGAACGGACAGGATAAGTGCTGGCTACACCTTC.

V usage is TRBV4-1 and J usage is TRBJ1-1; D call uncertain. From germline, CDR1 is MGHRA and CDR2 YSYEKL. V gave up 4 bases and J gave up 0 bases, with 9 bases separating them. This CDR3 spans 14 amino acids. Written as DNA, the CDR3 is TGCGCCAGCAGCCGGCAGGCGATGAACACTGAAGCTTTCTTT. Residues: CASSRQAMNTEAFF.

V gene TRBV20-1 combines with J gene TRBJ2-7; a weak D match, TRBD1 (6 bases). The CDR3 covers 13 residues. V shed 0 bases and J shed 3 bases, with 9 bases lying between them. CDR1 and CDR2 (germline): DFQATT, SNEGSKA (reference sequence). CDR3 sequence reads: CSARDDRNYEQYV. The CDR3 DNA sequence: TGCAGTGCTAGAGACGACAGGAACTACGAGCAGTACGTC.

The rearrangement links TRBV5-4 to TRBJ2-1; a weak D match, TRBD1 (6 bases). CDR1 and CDR2 (germline): SGHNT, YYREEE (reference sequence). The V end lost 3 bases, the J end lost 2 bases, and 12 bases lay between the germline ends. There are 15 residues in the CDR3. As DNA, the CDR3 is TGTGCCAGCAGCTCTCCGGGACAAACCTACAATGAGCAGTTCTTC. Its translation is CASSSPGQTYNEQFF.

This clonotype was detected only a few times. The V and J genes are TRBV27 and TRBJ1-1; TRBD1 matches at 10 bases. The CDR3 is made up of 15 amino acids. The V gene's germline CDR1 is MNHEY and CDR2 SMNVEV (reference sequence). V shed 4 bases and J 5 bases; nucleotides not matched to a gene: 7. CDR3 DNA sequence: TGTGCCAGCAGTTATTCCGGGACAGGGGTAACTGAAGCTTTCTTT. This translates into CASSYSGTGVTEAFF.

This chain connects TRBV12-3 or TRBV12-4 to TRBJ2-7; no clear D. V lost 8 bases, J lost 0 bases, and 5 bases lay in between. The CDR3 spans 11 residues. The CDR3 bases are TGTGCCAGCGAGTCCTCCTACGAGCAGTACTTC. Amino acid sequence: CASESSYEQYF.